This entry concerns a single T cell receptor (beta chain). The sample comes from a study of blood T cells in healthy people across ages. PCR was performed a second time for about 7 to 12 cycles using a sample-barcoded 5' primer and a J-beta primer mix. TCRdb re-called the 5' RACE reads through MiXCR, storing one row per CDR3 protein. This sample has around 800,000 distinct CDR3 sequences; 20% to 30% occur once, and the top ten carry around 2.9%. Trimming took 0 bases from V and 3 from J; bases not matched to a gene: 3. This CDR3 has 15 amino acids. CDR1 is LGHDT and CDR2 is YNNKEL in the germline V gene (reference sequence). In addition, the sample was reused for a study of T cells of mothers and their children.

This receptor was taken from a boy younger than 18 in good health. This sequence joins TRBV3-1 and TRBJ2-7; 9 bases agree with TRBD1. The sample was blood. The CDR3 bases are TGTGCCAGCAGCCAAGAGGTGGGACAGGGCTACGAGCAGTACTTC. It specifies CASSQEVGQGYEQYF.